This T cell receptor (beta chain) was recorded in a study of T cells in Graves' hyperthyroidism and ophthalmopathy. The study's findings and limits: Most clonotypes expanded in the thyroid (above 0.001) were also present in blood. Ophthalmopathy was predicted by the model a median of around 5.9 months ahead of onset.

In its sample, this clonotype was seen many times. Its cognate antigen is unknown. The CDR3 runs to 15 residues. Per germline, CDR1 SGHAT and CDR2 FQNNGV. V was cut by 1 base and J by 1 base, with 10 bases left in between. Authors of the study amplified TCR beta CDR3 regions from RNA transcripts. The TCR CDR3 was amplified in a first-round RT-PCR using the HTBI primer set. MiXCR, run by TCRdb on the multiplex PCR reads, gives a single entry per CDR3 protein. The sample lists more than 500,000 distinct CDR3 sequences, about half seen once, with roughly 20% in the top ten. Diagnosis relied on clinical symptoms, serum thyroxine and TRAb, thyroid ultrasound and orbital computed tomography.

Sequencing was carried out using peripheral blood or thyroid tissue (not recorded which). The rearrangement uses TRBV11-2 and TRBJ2-5, with D uncertain. This sequence originates from an adult woman with Graves' disease, either hyperthyroidism or ophthalmopathy (not recorded which). The CDR3 DNA is TGTGCCAGCAGCTTAGGGGTTATCATCCAAGAGACCCAGTACTTC. This codes for CASSLGVIIQETQYF. Filled out from reference TRBV11-2 and TRBJ2-5, the complete variable domain reads EAGVAQSPRYKIIEKRQSVAFWCNPISGHATLYWYQQILGQGPKLLIQFQNNGVVDDSQLPKDRFSAERLKGVDSTLKIQPAKLEDSAVYLCASSLGVIIQETQYFGPGTRLLVL.